This T cell receptor (beta chain) was identified in a study of blood T cell repertoires in COVID-19. The V gene's germline CDR1 is MDHEN and CDR2 SYDVKM. V lost 2 bases to trimming and J lost 7 bases, with 11 bases between them. This CDR3 has 13 residues. Generated by immunoSEQ multiplex PCR, the TCRdb table keeps only in-frame clones and is missing some. The sample carries about 180,000 clones, around 80% recorded once. This receptor was taken from a woman of 80 years or more with COVID-19, enrolled during active disease. The V and J genes are TRBV28 and TRBJ1-2; a weak D match, TRBD1 (6 bases). Specimen: peripheral blood. CDR3 loop: CASSLRVQGGYTF. The CDR3 nucleotides read TGTGCCAGCAGTTTAAGGGTACAGGGTGGCTACACCTTC.